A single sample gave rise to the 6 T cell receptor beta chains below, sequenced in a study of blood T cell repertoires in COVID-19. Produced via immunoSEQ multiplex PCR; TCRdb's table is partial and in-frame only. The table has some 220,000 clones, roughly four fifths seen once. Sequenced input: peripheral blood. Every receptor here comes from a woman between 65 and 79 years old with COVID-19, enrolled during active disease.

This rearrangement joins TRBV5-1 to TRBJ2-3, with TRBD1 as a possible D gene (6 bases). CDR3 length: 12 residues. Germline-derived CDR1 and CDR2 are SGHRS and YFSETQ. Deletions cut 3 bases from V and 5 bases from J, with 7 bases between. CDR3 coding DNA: TGCGCCAGCAGCTCGGACAGAGATACGCAGTATTTT. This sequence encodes CASSSDRDTQYF.

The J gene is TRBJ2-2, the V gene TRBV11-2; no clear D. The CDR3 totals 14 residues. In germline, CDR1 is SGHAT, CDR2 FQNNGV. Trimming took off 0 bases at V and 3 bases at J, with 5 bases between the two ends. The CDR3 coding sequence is TGTGCCAGCAGCTTAGAACAGTACACCGGGGAGCTGTTTTTT. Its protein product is CASSLEQYTGELFF. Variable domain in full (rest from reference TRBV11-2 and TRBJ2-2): EAGVAQSPRYKIIEKRQSVAFWCNPISGHATLYWYQQILGQGPKLLIQFQNNGVVDDSQLPKDRFSAERLKGVDSTLKIQPAKLEDSAVYLCASSLEQYTGELFFGEGSRLTVL.

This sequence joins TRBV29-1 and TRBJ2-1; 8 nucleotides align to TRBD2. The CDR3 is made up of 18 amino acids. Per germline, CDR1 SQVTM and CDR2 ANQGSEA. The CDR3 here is CKRALISGNNREGNEQFF. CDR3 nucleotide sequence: TGCAAACGAGCGTTGATAAGCGGTAACAACCGGGAGGGCAATGAGCAGTTCTTC.

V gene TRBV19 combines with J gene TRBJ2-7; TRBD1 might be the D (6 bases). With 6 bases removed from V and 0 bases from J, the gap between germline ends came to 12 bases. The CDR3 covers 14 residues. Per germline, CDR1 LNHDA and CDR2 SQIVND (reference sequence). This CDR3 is CASSAGTTSYEQYF. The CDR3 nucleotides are TGTGCCAGTAGCGCCGGGACAACCTCCTACGAGCAGTACTTC.

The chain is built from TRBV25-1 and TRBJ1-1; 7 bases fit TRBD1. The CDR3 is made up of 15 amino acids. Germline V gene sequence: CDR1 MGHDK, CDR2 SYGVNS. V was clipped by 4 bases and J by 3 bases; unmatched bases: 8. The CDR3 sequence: CASSVTGASDTEAFF. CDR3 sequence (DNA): TGTGCCAGCAGTGTCACAGGGGCCTCGGACACTGAAGCTTTCTTT.

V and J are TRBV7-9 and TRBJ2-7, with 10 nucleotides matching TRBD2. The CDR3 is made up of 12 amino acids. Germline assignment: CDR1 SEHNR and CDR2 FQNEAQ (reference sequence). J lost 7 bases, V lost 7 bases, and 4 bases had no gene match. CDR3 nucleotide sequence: TGTGCCAGCACTAGCGGGAGAGGTGAGCAGTACTTC. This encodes CASTSGRGEQYF.